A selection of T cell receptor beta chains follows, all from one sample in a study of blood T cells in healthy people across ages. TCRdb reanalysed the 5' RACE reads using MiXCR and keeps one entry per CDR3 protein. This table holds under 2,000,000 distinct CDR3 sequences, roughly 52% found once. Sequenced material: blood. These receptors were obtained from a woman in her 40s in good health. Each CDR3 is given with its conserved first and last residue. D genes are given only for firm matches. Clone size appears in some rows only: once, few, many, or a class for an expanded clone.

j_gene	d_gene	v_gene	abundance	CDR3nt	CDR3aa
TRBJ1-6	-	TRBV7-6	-	TGTGCCAGCAGCCCTAACCCGGGATCGAAAACATTCCCCCTCCACTTT	CASSPNPGSKTFPLHF
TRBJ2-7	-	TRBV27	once	TGTGCCAGCAGTTTCCAGGCATGGGGCTACGAGCAGTACTTC	CASSFQAWGYEQYF
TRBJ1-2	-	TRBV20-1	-	TGCAGTGTACCAACCCTGGCAGGGTGCTATGGCTACACCTTC	CSVPTLAGCYGYTF
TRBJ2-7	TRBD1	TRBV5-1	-	TGCGCCAGCAGCTCCACGGGACAGAACTCCTACGAGCAGTACTTC	CASSSTGQNSYEQYF
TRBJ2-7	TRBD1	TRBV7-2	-	TGTGCCAGCAGCTTAGTCGGGACAGGGATTGTTTACGAGCAGTACTTC	CASSLVGTGIVYEQYF
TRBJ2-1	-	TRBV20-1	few	TGCAGTGCTAGAGATCTTCTGGGAGGGGGGGTCTACAATGAGCAGTTCTTC	CSARDLLGGGVYNEQFF
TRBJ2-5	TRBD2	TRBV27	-	TGTGCCAGCAGTCGGGCCGGGAGGGAGACCCAGTACTTC	CASSRAGRETQYF
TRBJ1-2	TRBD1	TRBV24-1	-	TGTGCCACCAGCAGCGGGACAGACTATGGCTACACCTTC	CATSSGTDYGYTF
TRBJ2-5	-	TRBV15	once	TGTGCCACCAGCAGAGACAGGTTGTACCAAGAGACCCAGTACTTC	CATSRDRLYQETQYF
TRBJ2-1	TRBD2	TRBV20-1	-	TGCAGTGCGAGAGATCGGGGGGGTCTTTACAATGAGCAGTTCTTC	CSARDRGGLYNEQFF
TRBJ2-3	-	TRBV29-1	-	TGCAGCGTTGTCGTCAGGGATAGCACAGATACGCAGTATTTT	CSVVVRDSTDTQYF
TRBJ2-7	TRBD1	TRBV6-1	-	TGTGCCAGCAGTCGAGCCGGGACAGGTCTATCCTACGAGCAGTACTTC	CASSRAGTGLSYEQYF
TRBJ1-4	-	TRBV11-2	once	TGTGCCAGCAGCTTAGAGGACAGCTTTAATGAAAAACTGTTTTTT	CASSLEDSFNEKLFF
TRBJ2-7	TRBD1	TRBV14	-	TGTGCCAGCAGCCTTCTAGGGGGCTGGCCGTACTTC	CASSLLGGWPYF
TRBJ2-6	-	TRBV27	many	TGTGCCAGCAGGGAGAGTTCTGGGGCCAACGTCCTGACTTTC	CASRESSGANVLTF
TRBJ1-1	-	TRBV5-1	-	TGCGCCAGCAGACCCTCGGACGGGAACACTGAAGCTTTCTTT	CASRPSDGNTEAFF
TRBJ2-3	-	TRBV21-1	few	TGTGCCAGCAGCAATTTGGACAGGGGGCTTTGGGAAACAGATACGCAGTATTTT	CASSNLDRGLWETDTQYF
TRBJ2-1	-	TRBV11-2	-	TGTGCCAGCCAAAAAACGGACACCCTATACAATGAGCAGTTCTTC	CASQKTDTLYNEQFF
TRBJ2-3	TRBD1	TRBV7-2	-	TGTGCCAGCAGCAAACTGGGACAGGGGGCCCGCACAGATACGCAGTATTTT	CASSKLGQGARTDTQYF
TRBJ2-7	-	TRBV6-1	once	TGTGCCAGCAGTGGGTACATAACTGGCTCCGACGAGCAGTACTTC	CASSGYITGSDEQYF
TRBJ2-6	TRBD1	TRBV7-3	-	TGTGCCAGCAGCAGAGAGGGGACAGGGGGCTCCTGGGCCAACGTCCTGACTTTC	CASSREGTGGSWANVLTF
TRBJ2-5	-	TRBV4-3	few	TGCGCCAGCAGCCAAGGTCGTGCGCACCAAGAGACCCAGTACTTC	CASSQGRAHQETQYF
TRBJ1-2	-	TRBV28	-	TGTGCCAGCAGTTCCCAGAGGAGCGGGTTGTCTGGCTACACCTTC	CASSSQRSGLSGYTF
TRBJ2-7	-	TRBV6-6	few	TGTGCCAGCAGTTACGGGAAAGGGAGCTCCTACGAGCAGTACTTC	CASSYGKGSSYEQYF
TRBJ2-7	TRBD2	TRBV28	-	TGTGCCAGCAGCCCAATCGGGGGGGGCTCCTACAATGAGCAGTACTTC	CASSPIGGGSYNEQYF
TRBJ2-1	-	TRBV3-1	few	TGTGCCAGCAGTCCCTCGATCAATGAGCAGTTCTTC	CASSPSINEQFF
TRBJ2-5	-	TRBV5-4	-	TGTGCCAGCAGCAAAGACGGCGCAGAGACCCAGTACTTC	CASSKDGAETQYF
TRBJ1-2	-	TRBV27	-	TGTGCCAGCAGTCATACAGGGAATAACTATGGCTACACCTTC	CASSHTGNNYGYTF
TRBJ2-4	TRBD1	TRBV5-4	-	TGTGCCAGCAGCTTCGACAGGGGTAGCCAAAACATTCAGTACTTC	CASSFDRGSQNIQYF
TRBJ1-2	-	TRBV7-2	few	TGTGCCAGCAGCCCAAACAGCTATGGCTACACCTTC	CASSPNSYGYTF
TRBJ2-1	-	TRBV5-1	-	TGCGCCAGCAGCTTGTTTCCAGACAAGAACAATGAGCAGTTCTTC	CASSLFPDKNNEQFF
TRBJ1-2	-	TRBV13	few	TGTGCCAGCAGCTCACAGGGTCCTTTCTATGGCTACACCTTC	CASSSQGPFYGYTF
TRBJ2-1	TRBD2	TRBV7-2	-	TGTGCCAGCAGCTTAGAGGGACTAAAGTCATACAATGAGCAGTTCTTC	CASSLEGLKSYNEQFF
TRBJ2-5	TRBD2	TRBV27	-	TGTGCCAGCAGCCTACTTCTAGCGGACCAAGAGACCCAGTACTTC	CASSLLLADQETQYF
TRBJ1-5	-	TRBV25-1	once	TGTGCCAGCAGTAGATACAATCAGCCCCAGCATTTT	CASSRYNQPQHF
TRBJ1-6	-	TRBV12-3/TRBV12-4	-	TGTGCCAGCAGCAGAGCCGGGGGCGCGGATAATTCACCCCTCCACTTT	CASSRAGGADNSPLHF
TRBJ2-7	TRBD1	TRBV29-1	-	TGCAGCGTTCTTTGGGACAGGGGAACCCACGAGCAGTACTTC	CSVLWDRGTHEQYF
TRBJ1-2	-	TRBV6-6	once	TGTGCCAGCAGCGCCACAGGTGGCACTAACTATGGCTACACCTTC	CASSATGGTNYGYTF
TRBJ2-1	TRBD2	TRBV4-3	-	TGCGCCAGCAGCCAAGCCCTAGCGGTCAATGAGCAGTTCTTC	CASSQALAVNEQFF
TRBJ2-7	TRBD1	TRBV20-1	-	TGCAGTGCTAGATCTCCCGGGACAGGGAACTACGAGCAGTACTTC	CSARSPGTGNYEQYF
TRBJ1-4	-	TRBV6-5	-	TGTGCCAGCAGTCGACAGAATAATGAAAAACTGTTTTTT	CASSRQNNEKLFF
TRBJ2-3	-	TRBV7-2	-	TGTGCCAGCAGCCCTCGACAGGCTAATACGCAGTATTTT	CASSPRQANTQYF
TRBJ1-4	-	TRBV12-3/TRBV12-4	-	TGTGCCAGCAGCCTTGCAGGGTTTTCGGGGTCTGAAAAACTGTTTTTT	CASSLAGFSGSEKLFF
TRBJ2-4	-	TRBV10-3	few	TGTGCCATCAGTGACCCTCCAGGGGTGGACATTCAGTACTTC	CAISDPPGVDIQYF
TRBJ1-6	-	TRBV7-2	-	TGTGCCAGCAGCCGAGTGGGGGGGCGGAATTCACCCCTCCACTTT	CASSRVGGRNSPLHF
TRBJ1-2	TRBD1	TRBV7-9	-	TGTGCCAGCAGCTGGGACAGGCCCTCCGACTACACCTTC	CASSWDRPSDYTF
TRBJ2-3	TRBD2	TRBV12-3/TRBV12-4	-	TGTGCCAGCACCAGGCTAGCGGCTAGCACAGATACGCAGTATTTT	CASTRLAASTDTQYF
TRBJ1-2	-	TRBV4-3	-	TGCGCCAGCAGCCAAGATCATCAGGCCCCAAACTATGGCTACACCTTC	CASSQDHQAPNYGYTF
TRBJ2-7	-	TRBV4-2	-	TGTGCCAGCAGCCAGGTCTCACTCGACGAGCAGTACTTC	CASSQVSLDEQYF
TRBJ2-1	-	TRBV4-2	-	TGTGCCAGCAGCCAAGAGCGCTGTAGCTCCTACAATGAGCAGTTCTTC	CASSQERCSSYNEQFF
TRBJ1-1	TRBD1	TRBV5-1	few	TGCGCCAGCAGCAGGGCAGGGGGCCCGGACACTGAAGCTTTCTTT	CASSRAGGPDTEAFF
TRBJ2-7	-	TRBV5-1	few	TGCGCCAGCAGCTTGGGCGGAGGTAGTCTCGAGCAGTACTTC	CASSLGGGSLEQYF